This TCR beta chain was found in a study of OX40 agonist ivuxolimab in advanced cancers. Across the study: Checkpoint inhibitors had been given previously to roughly 40% of patients.

Of note for this clone: As yet, its antigen is unknown.

Overall study findings and caveats: People who partly responded at 0.1-3.0 mg/kg had some of the least clonal expansion seen. CD4+ and CD8+ blood T cells expanded clonally by week 6 at 0.1 to 3.0 mg/kg.

Patients were ruled out by autoimmune disease history or systemic immunosuppression. TCRdb keeps only in-frame clones here, not all; method: immunoSEQ multiplex PCR. This sample yields tens of thousands of clones, of which around 82% are seen a single time; 3% to 4.5% belongs to the top ten. This TCR derives from an adult with an advanced solid tumor such as melanoma, head and neck, liver or kidney cancer. The source material was CD4+ or CD8+ T cells sorted from blood, sampled in a trial of the OX40 agonist ivuxolimab.

The CDR3 DNA reads TGTGCCAGCAGTTTAAGAAGCTGGAGGGTAAGGAAACAGCCCCAGCATTTT. Its translation is CASSLRSWRVRKQPQHF. This chain connects TRBV28 to TRBJ1-5; D not resolved. This CDR3 is 17 amino acids long. CDR1 is MDHEN and CDR2 is SYDVKM in the germline V gene. V lost 2 bases, J lost 7 bases, and 21 bases lay in between.